This record looks at one T cell receptor beta chain sequence and its context. The source of the sample is a study of blood T cell repertoires in COVID-19. Donors in Cohort 3 who had recovered were those with two negative PCRs, healthcare professional clearance, or resolution of their symptoms. The protocol was immunoSEQ multiplex PCR, while the TCRdb copy is restricted to in-frame clones and leaves out a portion. The sample has fewer than 400,000 clones, 75% to 90% seen once. Losses at the gene ends were 8 bases for V and 1 base for J; bases not matched to a gene: 8. CDR1 is MNHEY, CDR2 SVGAGI, per germline. This CDR3 is 14 amino acids long.

The genes are TRBV6-5 and TRBJ2-7, with 7 bases identical to TRBD2. This sequence originates from a man aged 55-75 years who had recovered from COVID-19. Sequenced: PBMCs or T cells enriched from blood (not recorded which). CDR3 region: CASDRDGGSYEQYF. The CDR3 nucleotides are TGTGCCAGCGACCGGGACGGGGGGTCCTACGAGCAGTACTTC.